This T cell receptor beta chain emerged from a study of T cells in Graves' hyperthyroidism and ophthalmopathy. Comment on this clonotype: The antigen is undetermined.

Amplification of TCR beta CDR3 regions used RNA as the template. An initial round of RT-PCR targeting the TCR CDR3 relied on the HTBI primer set. Using its own MiXCR run on the multiplex PCR reads, TCRdb lists one record per CDR3 protein. The sample has some 550,000 distinct CDR3 sequences; less than 25% are singletons. Notes on the study in general: Peripheral blood also featured most of the thyroid clonotypes expanded above 0.001.

V gave up 5 bases and J gave up 2 bases; unmatched junction bases: 6. Germline values: CDR1 SGHVS, CDR2 FQNEAQ. The CDR3 covers 15 residues. Patients were aged 18 to 65, had disease duration under 2 months, and had newly diagnosed hyperthyroidism. Clinical symptoms, serum thyroxine and TRAb, thyroid ultrasound and orbital computed tomography were used for the diagnoses. This sample holds PBMCs from 9.5 to 10 ml fresh peripheral blood. Sequenced: blood. V and J are TRBV7-8 and TRBJ2-4; 7 positions agree with TRBD1. The TCR was taken from a man aged 18 to 35 with Graves' hyperthyroidism. The CDR3 sequence is CASSINRGTKNIQYF. In DNA, the CDR3 is TGTGCCAGCAGCATAAACAGGGGAACCAAAAACATTCAGTACTTC.